This entry lists 28 T cell receptor beta chains sequenced from one sample in a study of blood T cell repertoires in COVID-19. The assay was immunoSEQ multiplex PCR, and TCRdb's table has in-frame clones only and misses some. The table lists under 250,000 clones, around 86% of them singletons. Sequencing was done on a sample of peripheral blood. These receptors all stem from a man over 45 with COVID-19, enrolled during active disease.

The chain joins TRBV12-3 or TRBV12-4 to TRBJ1-2, with 7 bases matching TRBD1. CDR3 length: 13 amino acids. The trim removed 2 bases at V and 6 bases at J, leaving 3 bases unmatched. The CDR3 DNA reads TGTGCCAGCAGTTTACACAGGGGCGATGGCTACACCTTC. Translating it yields CASSLHRGDGYTF.

The rearrangement links TRBV10-3 to TRBJ2-1; 8 bases are a match to TRBD2. J was trimmed by 4 bases and V by 0 bases; bases with no gene match: 2. Germline V gives CDR1 ENHRY, CDR2 SYGVKD. The CDR3 has 15 amino acids. DNA for the CDR3: TGTGCCATCAGTGAGTCTACTAGCGGTTACAATGAGCAGTTCTTC. Residues: CAISESTSGYNEQFF.

The chain recombines TRBV9 with TRBJ2-7, with a possible D match to TRBD2 (7 bases). CDR3 size: 16 residues. The germline V gene has CDR1 SGDLS and CDR2 YYNGEE. Trimming cost V 4 bases and J 8 bases, with 25 bases left between them. CDR3 sequence (DNA): TGTGCCAGCAGCCCTTCCGAAGGAGGGGGGGGGCTTAAGCAGTACTTC. Translating it yields CASSPSEGGGGLKQYF. The variable domain in full, with the rest retrieved from reference TRBV9 and TRBJ2-7, is DSGVTQTPKHLITATGQRVTLRCSPRSGDLSVYWYQQSLDQGLQFLIQYYNGEERAKGNILERFSAQQFPDLHSELNLSSLELGDSALYFCASSPSEGGGGLKQYFGPGTRLTVT.

DNA of the CDR3: TGTGCCAGCAGCAAGGGACAGGGTGAAACCGGGGAGCTGTTTTTT. It is translated as CASSKGQGETGELFF. The V and J genes are TRBV25-1 and TRBJ2-2, with TRBD1 identical over 9 bases. CDR1 and CDR2 from the germline V gene are MGHDK and SYGVNS. The CDR3 totals 15 residues. V was pared by 6 bases and J by 5 bases, with 7 bases of the junction left unmatched. The full variable domain, in which reference TRBV25-1 and TRBJ2-2 provide the parts outside the CDR3, is EADIYQTPRYLVIGTGKKITLECSQTMGHDKMYWYQQDPGMELHLIHYSYGVNSTEKGDLSSESTVSRIRTEHFPLTLESARPSHTSQYLCASSKGQGETGELFFGEGSRLTVL.

V gene TRBV10-3 combines with J gene TRBJ2-3; TRBD1 agrees at 8 bases. Germline V gives CDR1 ENHRY, CDR2 SYGVKD. Trimming at V came to 7 bases and at J to 3 bases, leaving 9 bases not matched to a gene. The CDR3 has 15 residues. As DNA, the CDR3 is TGTGCCATCAAAGACGACAGGGGTGCGACAGATACGCAGTATTTT. This gives the protein CAIKDDRGATDTQYF.

The chain has TRBV9 and TRBJ2-1, with TRBD2 as a possible D gene (6 bases). Germline V gene lookup returns CDR1 SGDLS and CDR2 YYNGEE. This CDR3 contains 16 residues. With 0 bases removed from V and 0 bases from J, the gap between germline ends came to 10 bases. CDR3 in amino acids: CASSVERGFSYNEQFF. The CDR3 DNA follows: TGTGCCAGCAGCGTAGAACGGGGGTTCTCCTACAATGAGCAGTTCTTC.

The chain carries TRBV5-1 and TRBJ2-1; 8 nucleotides line up with TRBD2. This CDR3 is 16 amino acids long. CDR1 and CDR2 from the germline V gene are SGHRS and YFSETQ. The V and J ends lost 4 bases and 0 bases, in that order; junction bases with no gene match: 6. As DNA, the CDR3 is TGCGCCAGCAGCGGATTAGCGGGGAGCTCCTACAATGAGCAGTTCTTC. It yields the protein CASSGLAGSSYNEQFF.

CDR3 sequence reads: CSASVAGGTGELFF. The CDR3, as DNA: TGCAGTGCTAGTGTAGCGGGGGGCACCGGGGAGCTGTTTTTT. This chain connects TRBV20-1 to TRBJ2-2, with 10 bases fitting TRBD2. This CDR3 has 14 residues. The germline V gene encodes CDR1 DFQATT and CDR2 SNEGSKA (reference sequence). V trimming: 3 bases; J trimming: 4 bases; junction bases outside the gene matches: 2.

This chain joins TRBV10-1 and TRBJ2-4, with D unclear. The CDR3 loop spans 15 amino acids. Germline lookup yields CDR1 WNHNN and CDR2 SYGVQD (reference sequence). V was clipped by 2 bases and J by 0 bases, with 8 bases between them. This CDR3 is CASSEGQLAKNIQYF. The CDR3 DNA follows: TGCGCCAGCAGTGAGGGGCAGCTAGCCAAAAACATTCAGTACTTC.

This clone was counted only a few times. The chain carries TRBV28 and TRBJ2-7, with TRBD1 matching over 8 bases. V dropped 5 bases and J dropped 7; count of bases not matched to a gene: 13. The V gene's germline CDR1 is MDHEN and CDR2 SYDVKM. This CDR3 spans 15 amino acids. DNA of the CDR3: TGTGCCAGCAGTCGAGGGACAGGAAGCTGGGTAGAGCAGTACTTC. This translates into CASSRGTGSWVEQYF.

The chain joins TRBV18 to TRBJ2-5; no reliable D call. Between the trimmed V and J ends, which lost 2 bases and 2 bases, there was a span of 9 bases. The CDR3 covers 14 residues. CDR1 and CDR2 from the germline V gene are KGHSH and LQKENI. The CDR3 spells CASSPNQEQETQYF. The DNA for the CDR3 is TGTGCCAGCTCACCAAATCAGGAACAAGAGACCCAGTACTTC.

The genes are TRBV6-2 or TRBV6-3 and TRBJ1-2; the D gene is possibly TRBD1 (6 bases). The germline CDR1 and CDR2 sequences are MNHEY and SVGEGT. The V end lost 5 bases, the J end lost 4 bases, and 14 bases lay between the germline ends. The CDR3 has 14 residues. The CDR3 is CASSPNRARYGYTF. Here the CDR3 DNA reads TGTGCCAGCAGTCCAAACAGGGCCCGCTATGGCTACACCTTC.

This chain connects TRBV30 to TRBJ2-1; unclear D gene. Germline values: CDR1 GTSNPN, CDR2 SVGIG (reference sequence). The length of the CDR3 is 14 residues. V lost 2 bases, J lost 6 bases, and 14 bases lay in between. The DNA of the CDR3 is TGTGCCTGGAGTCTCCTATCGGGTCTCAATGAGCAGTTCTTC. Encoded protein: CAWSLLSGLNEQFF. The entire variable domain, with the rest obtained from reference TRBV30 and TRBJ2-1, is as follows: SQTIHQWPATLVQPVGSPLSLECTVEGTSNPNLYWYRQAAGRGLQLLFYSVGIGQISSEVPQNLSASRPQDRQFILSSKKLLLSDSGFYLCAWSLLSGLNEQFFGPGTRLTVL.

The genes are TRBV6-5 and TRBJ2-5; TRBD2 aligns across 10 bases. The germline V gene encodes CDR1 MNHEY and CDR2 SVGAGI. This CDR3 has 15 amino acids. With 3 bases clipped from V and 1 base from J, the junction kept 2 bases outside the gene matches. CDR3 bases: TGTGCCAGCAGTTATAGCGGGAGGCCCCAAGAGACCCAGTACTTC. Amino acids: CASSYSGRPQETQYF.

V usage is TRBV27 and J usage is TRBJ2-1, with D possibly matching TRBD2 (7 bases). The CDR3 runs 16 residues. Germline V CDR1 and CDR2: MNHEY, SMNVEV (reference sequence). Trimming left V 5 bases short and J 5 bases short, with 19 bases between. The CDR3 here is CASSPPWGGQHNEQFF. In nucleotides, the CDR3 is TGTGCCAGCAGTCCCCCTTGGGGGGGACAACACAATGAGCAGTTCTTC.

The CDR3 is CASSPVGGSGEKLFF. The CDR3 nucleotides are TGTGCCAGCAGTCCGGTCGGGGGGTCGGGGGAAAAACTGTTTTTT. The chain couples TRBV6-5 to TRBJ1-4; tentative D call: TRBD1 (5 bases). Trimming shortened V by 5 bases and J by 8 bases, and 18 bases separated the two germline ends. Germline CDR1 MNHEY, CDR2 SVGAGI. The CDR3 length is 15 residues.

The V and J genes are TRBV5-1 and TRBJ1-6, with 8 bases lining up with TRBD1. Germline V gene lookup returns CDR1 SGHRS and CDR2 YFSETQ. The CDR3 is 16 residues long. Trimming at V came to 0 bases and at J to 9 bases, leaving 8 bases not matched to a gene. CDR3: CASSLAGQGMGSPLHF. The DNA for the CDR3 is TGCGCCAGCAGCTTGGCCGGACAGGGTATGGGTTCACCCCTCCACTTT.

This clone was seen only once. The rearrangement uses TRBV7-2 and TRBJ1-5, with 11 bases matching TRBD1. V shed 0 bases, J shed 7 bases, and the junction held 5 bases outside the gene matches. Germline V CDR1 and CDR2: SGHTA, FQGNSA. The CDR3 is made up of 16 amino acids. For the CDR3, the DNA is TGTGCCAGCAGCTTAGCCGGACAGGGGGCTGAGCAGCCCCAGCATTTT. This translates into CASSLAGQGAEQPQHF.

The rearrangement joins TRBV27 to TRBJ2-6; D might be TRBD1 (6 bases). The V gene's germline CDR1 is MNHEY and CDR2 SMNVEV (reference sequence). V gave up 3 bases and J gave up 0 bases, with 12 bases separating them. The CDR3 has 17 residues. Here the CDR3 reads CASSFSGQYSGANVLTF. The DNA for the CDR3 is TGTGCCAGCAGTTTCAGTGGACAGTACTCTGGGGCCAACGTCCTGACTTTC.

The V call is TRBV7-3, the J call TRBJ2-1; a possible D gene is TRBD1 (5 bases). Trimming pared 5 bases from V and 7 bases from J, leaving 15 bases between. The CDR3 has 14 residues. CDR1 SGHTA and CDR2 FQGTGA come from the germline V gene. The CDR3: CASSPNFDSNEQFF. As DNA, the CDR3 is TGTGCCAGCAGCCCAAACTTCGACAGTAATGAGCAGTTCTTC. Drawing the rest from reference TRBV7-3 and TRBJ2-1, the complete variable domain is GAGVSQTPSNKVTEKGKYVELRCDPISGHTALYWYRQSLGQGPEFLIYFQGTGAADDSGLPNDRFFAVRPEGSVSTLKIQRTERGDSAVYLCASSPNFDSNEQFFGPGTRLTVL.

V gene TRBV6-5 combines with J gene TRBJ2-1; D may be TRBD2 (6 bases). The CDR3 totals 15 residues. Between the trimmed V and J ends, which lost 3 bases and 0 bases, there was a span of 9 bases. The germline gives CDR1 MNHEY, CDR2 SVGAGI. The CDR3 protein is CASSYLGGSYNEQFF. DNA of the CDR3: TGTGCCAGCAGTTATCTCGGGGGCTCCTACAATGAGCAGTTCTTC.

This clone was seen once. The chain combines TRBV10-3 with TRBJ2-7; possibly TRBD1 for D (6 bases). Trimming removed 6 bases at V and 2 bases at J, with 11 bases between. Per germline, CDR1 ENHRY and CDR2 SYGVKD. CDR3 length: 13 residues. The CDR3 nucleotides are TGTGCCATCAGAATCAGGGGCACCTACGAGCAGTACTTC. Its protein product is CAIRIRGTYEQYF.

The CDR3 bases are TGCGCCAGCAGAGGGGGCTATGGCTACACCTTC. Protein: CASRGGYGYTF. V and J are TRBV5-1 and TRBJ1-2, with a weak D call TRBD1 (6 bases). The CDR3 covers 11 residues. The ends were cut back, 5 bases at V and 4 bases at J, with 6 bases in the middle. Germline V gene lookup returns CDR1 SGHRS and CDR2 YFSETQ.

The chain joins TRBV11-3 to TRBJ1-2; 8 positions match TRBD1. Germline V gene sequence: CDR1 SGHNT, CDR2 YENEEA. There are 13 residues in the CDR3. With V trimmed by 5 bases and J by 8 bases, 7 bases remained unmatched. The CDR3 here is CASSGTGGSGYTF. Here the CDR3 DNA reads TGTGCCAGCAGCGGTACAGGGGGGAGCGGCTACACCTTC.

The chain has TRBV21-1 and TRBJ2-7; the table gives TRBD1 as D, unverified against the DNA. TRBV21-1 is a pseudogene. The CDR3 length is 16 residues. CDR3: CASSKRDSLYSYEQYF. The CDR3 DNA is TGTGCCAGCAGCAAACGGGACAGCCTTTACTCCTACGAGCAGTACTTC.

The chain couples TRBV7-2 to TRBJ2-7, with 13 bases aligning to TRBD2. The junction had 6 bases not matched to a gene; V was cut back by 5 bases and J by 5 bases. The CDR3 has 15 amino acids. Per the germline V gene, CDR1 is SGHTA and CDR2 is FQGNSA. The CDR3 coding sequence is TGTGCCAGCAGCACTGGACTAGCGGGGGAAAACGAGCAGTACTTC. It specifies CASSTGLAGENEQYF.

This clone was picked up a small number of times. This chain uses TRBV5-5 with TRBJ2-7; 7 bases agree with TRBD2. This CDR3 is 15 amino acids long. Germline V gene lookup returns CDR1 SGHKS and CDR2 YYEKEE (reference sequence). V was clipped by 0 bases and J by 6 bases; unmatched bases: 9. This CDR3 reads CASSLGQSGGSEQYF. As DNA, the CDR3 is TGTGCCAGCAGCTTGGGACAGTCGGGGGGTTCCGAGCAGTACTTC. Full variable domain (remainder filled in from reference TRBV5-5 and TRBJ2-7): DAGVTQSPTHLIKTRGQQVTLRCSPISGHKSVSWYQQVLGQGPQFIFQYYEKEERGRGNFPDRFSARQFPNYSSELNVNALLLGDSALYLCASSLGQSGGSEQYFGPGTRLTVT.

This clone was counted only a few times. V gene TRBV18 combines with J gene TRBJ1-2; no firm D call. Per germline, CDR1 KGHSH and CDR2 LQKENI. Deletions cut 2 bases from V and 1 base from J, with 8 bases between. CDR3 size: 14 residues. CDR3 sequence reads: CASSPYTINYGYTF. CDR3 bases: TGTGCCAGCTCACCATACACGATTAACTATGGCTACACCTTC.